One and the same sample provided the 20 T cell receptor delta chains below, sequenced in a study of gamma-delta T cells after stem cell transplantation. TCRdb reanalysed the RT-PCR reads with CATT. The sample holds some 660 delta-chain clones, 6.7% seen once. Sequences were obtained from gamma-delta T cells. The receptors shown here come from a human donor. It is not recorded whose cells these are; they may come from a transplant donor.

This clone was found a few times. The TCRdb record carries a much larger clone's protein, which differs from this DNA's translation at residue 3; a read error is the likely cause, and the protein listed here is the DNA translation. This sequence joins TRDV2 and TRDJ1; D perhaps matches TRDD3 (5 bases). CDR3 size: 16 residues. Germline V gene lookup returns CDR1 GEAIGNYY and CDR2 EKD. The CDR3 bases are TGTGCCTTTGACACCATGGGGACGAAGTACACCGATAAACTCATCTTT. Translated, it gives CAFDTMGTKYTDKLIF.

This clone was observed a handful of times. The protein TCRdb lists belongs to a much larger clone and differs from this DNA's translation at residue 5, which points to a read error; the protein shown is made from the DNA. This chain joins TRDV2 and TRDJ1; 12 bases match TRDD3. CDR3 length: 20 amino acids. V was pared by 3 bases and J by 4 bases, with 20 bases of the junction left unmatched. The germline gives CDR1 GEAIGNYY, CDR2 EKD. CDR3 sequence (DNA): TGTGCCTGTGACGCCGTGACTGGGGGATACCACGACCTGGAAGGCGATAAACTCATCTTT. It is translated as CACDAVTGGYHDLEGDKLIF.

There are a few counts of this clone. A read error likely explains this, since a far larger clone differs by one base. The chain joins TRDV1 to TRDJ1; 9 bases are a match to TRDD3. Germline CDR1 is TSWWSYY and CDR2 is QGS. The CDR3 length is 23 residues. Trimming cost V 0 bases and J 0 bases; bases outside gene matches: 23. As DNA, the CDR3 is TGTGCTCTTGGGGAACTTCATTCCTATATCAAATCCCTACTGGGGGACCACACCGATAAACTCATCTTT. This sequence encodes CALGELHSYIKSLLGDHTDKLIF.

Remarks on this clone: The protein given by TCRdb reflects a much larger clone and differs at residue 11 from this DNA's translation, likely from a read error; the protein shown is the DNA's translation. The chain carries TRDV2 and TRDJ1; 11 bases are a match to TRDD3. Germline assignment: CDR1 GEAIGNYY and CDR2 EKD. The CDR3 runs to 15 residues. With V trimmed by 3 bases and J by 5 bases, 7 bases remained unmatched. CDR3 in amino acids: CACDALLGDSDKLIF. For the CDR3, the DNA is TGTGCCTGTGACGCGTTACTGGGGGATAGTGATAAACTCATCTTT.

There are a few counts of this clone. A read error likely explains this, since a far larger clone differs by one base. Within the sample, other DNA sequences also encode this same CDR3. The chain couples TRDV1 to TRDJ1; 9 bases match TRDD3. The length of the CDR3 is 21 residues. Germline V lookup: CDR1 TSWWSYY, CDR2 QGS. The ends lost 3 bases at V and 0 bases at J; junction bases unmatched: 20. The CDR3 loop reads CALGEPLSQWGYGTNTDKLIF. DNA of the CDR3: TGTGCTCTTGGGGAGCCCCTCAGTCAGTGGGGATACGGGACTAACACCGATAAACTCATCTTT.

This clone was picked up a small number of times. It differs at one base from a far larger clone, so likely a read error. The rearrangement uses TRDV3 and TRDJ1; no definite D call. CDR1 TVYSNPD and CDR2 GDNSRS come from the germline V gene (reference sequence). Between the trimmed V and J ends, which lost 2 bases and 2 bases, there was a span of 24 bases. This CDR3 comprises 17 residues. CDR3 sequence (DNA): TGTGCCTTTTTCTCGTCGCAGGTGAGACGAGGAACCGATAAACTCATCTTT. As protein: CAFFSSQVRRGTDKLIF.

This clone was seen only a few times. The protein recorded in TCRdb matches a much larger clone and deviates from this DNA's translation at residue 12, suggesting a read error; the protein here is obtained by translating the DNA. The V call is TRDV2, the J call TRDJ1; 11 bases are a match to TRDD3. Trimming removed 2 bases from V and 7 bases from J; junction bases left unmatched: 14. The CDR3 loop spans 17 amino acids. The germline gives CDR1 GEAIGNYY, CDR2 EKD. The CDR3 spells CACDKTRWGIRAGKLIF. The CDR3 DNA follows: TGTGCCTGTGACAAAACCCGATGGGGGATACGCGCGGGTAAACTCATCTTT.

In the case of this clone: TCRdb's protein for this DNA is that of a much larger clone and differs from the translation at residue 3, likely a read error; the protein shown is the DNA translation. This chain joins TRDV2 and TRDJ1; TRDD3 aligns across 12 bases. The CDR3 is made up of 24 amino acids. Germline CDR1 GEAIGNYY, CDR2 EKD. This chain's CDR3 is CARDTAYAFTGGYSPPGNTDKLIF. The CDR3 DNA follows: TGCGCCCGTGACACCGCTTACGCCTTTACTGGGGGATACAGCCCGCCGGGAAACACCGATAAACTCATCTTT.

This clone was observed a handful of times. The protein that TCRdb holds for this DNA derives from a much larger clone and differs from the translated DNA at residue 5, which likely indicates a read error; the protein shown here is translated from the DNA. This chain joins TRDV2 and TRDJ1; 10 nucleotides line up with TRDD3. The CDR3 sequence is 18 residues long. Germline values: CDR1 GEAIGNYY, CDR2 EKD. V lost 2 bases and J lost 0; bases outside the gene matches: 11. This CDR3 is CACDNLLGDSQYTDKLIF. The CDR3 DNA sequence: TGTGCCTGTGACAACCTACTGGGGGATTCCCAGTACACCGATAAACTCATCTTT.

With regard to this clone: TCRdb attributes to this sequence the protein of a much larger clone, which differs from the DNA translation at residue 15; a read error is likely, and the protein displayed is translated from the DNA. CDR3 coding DNA: TGTGCCTGTGACACCGTTGGTGGGGGATACGTCAATTTGGACGCCGATAAACTCATCTTT. Translated: CACDTVGGGYVNLDADKLIF. The chain is built from TRDV2 and TRDJ1; 11 nucleotides align to TRDD3. CDR1 and CDR2 from the germline V gene are GEAIGNYY and EKD. V gave up 0 bases and J gave up 3 bases; unmatched junction bases: 17. CDR3 length equals 20 residues.

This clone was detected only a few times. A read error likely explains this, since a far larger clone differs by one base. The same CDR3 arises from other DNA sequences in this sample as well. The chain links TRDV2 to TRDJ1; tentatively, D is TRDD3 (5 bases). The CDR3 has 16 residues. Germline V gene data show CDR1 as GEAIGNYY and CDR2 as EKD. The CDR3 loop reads CACDTMGTKYTDKLIF. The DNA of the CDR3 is TGTGCCTGTGACACCATGGGGACGAAGTACACCGATAAACTCATTTTT.

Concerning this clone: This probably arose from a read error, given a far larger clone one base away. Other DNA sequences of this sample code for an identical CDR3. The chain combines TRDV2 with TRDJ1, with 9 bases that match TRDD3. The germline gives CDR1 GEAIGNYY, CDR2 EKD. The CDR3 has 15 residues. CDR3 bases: TGTGCCTGTGAGCCACTGGGGGAGTACACCGACAAACTCATCTTT. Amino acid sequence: CACEPLGEYTDKLIF.

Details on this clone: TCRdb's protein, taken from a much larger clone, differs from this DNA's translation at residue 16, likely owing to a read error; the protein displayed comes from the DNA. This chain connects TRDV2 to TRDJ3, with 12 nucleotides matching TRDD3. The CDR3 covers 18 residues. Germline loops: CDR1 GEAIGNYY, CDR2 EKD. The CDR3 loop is CACDVLGDTAWDTRQVFF. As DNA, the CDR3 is TGTGCCTGTGACGTCCTGGGGGATACGGCCTGGGACACCCGACAGGTGTTTTTC.

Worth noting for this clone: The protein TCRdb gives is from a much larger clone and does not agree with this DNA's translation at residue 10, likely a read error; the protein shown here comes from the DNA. CDR3 sequence: CALCDLTSYSGKRGLIF. The CDR3 bases are TGTGCTCTCTGTGACCTTACTTCCTACTCGGGGAAAAGGGGACTCATCTTT. The rearrangement joins TRDV1 to TRDJ1; the match to TRDD2 covers 8 bases. This CDR3 comprises 17 residues. Germline trimming cut 9 bases from V and 10 bases from J; bases unmatched to any gene: 25. Germline V gene lookup returns CDR1 TSWWSYY and CDR2 QGS.

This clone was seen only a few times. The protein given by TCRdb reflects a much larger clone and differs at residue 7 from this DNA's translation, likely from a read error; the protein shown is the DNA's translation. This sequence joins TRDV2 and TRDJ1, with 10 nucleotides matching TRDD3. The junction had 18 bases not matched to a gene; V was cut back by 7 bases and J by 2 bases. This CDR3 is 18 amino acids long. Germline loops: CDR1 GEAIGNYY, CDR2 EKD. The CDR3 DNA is TGTGCCTGCAGCAACCAGTATTCCCAACTGGGGGATACCGATAAACTCATCTTT. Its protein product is CACSNQYSQLGDTDKLIF.

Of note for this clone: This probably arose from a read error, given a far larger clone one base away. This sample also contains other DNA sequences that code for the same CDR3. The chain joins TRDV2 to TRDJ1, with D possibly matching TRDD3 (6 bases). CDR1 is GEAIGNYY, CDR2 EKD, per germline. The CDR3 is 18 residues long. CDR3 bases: TGCGCCTGTGACACCGTCCGGGATAAGAGGATGTACACCGATAAACTCATCTTT. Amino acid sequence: CACDTVRDKRMYTDKLIF.

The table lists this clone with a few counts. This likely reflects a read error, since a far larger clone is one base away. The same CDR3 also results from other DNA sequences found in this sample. The CDR3 bases are TGTGCTCTTGGGGATCCACGTTCCTTCGCCTACTGGGGGCCCCACGATAAACTCATCTTT. Translating gives CALGDPRSFAYWGPHDKLIF. The V and J genes are TRDV1 and TRDJ1; 8 positions agree with TRDD3. The V gene's germline CDR1 is TSWWSYY and CDR2 QGS. The trim removed 3 bases at V and 4 bases at J, leaving 22 bases unmatched. The CDR3 contains 20 residues.

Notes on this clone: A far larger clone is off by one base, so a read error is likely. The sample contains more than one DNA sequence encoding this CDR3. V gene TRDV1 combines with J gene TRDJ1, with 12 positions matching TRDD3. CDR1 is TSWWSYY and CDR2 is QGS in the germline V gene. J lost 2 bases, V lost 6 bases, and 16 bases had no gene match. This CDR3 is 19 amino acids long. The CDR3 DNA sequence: TGTGCTCTTGGTTCGAAGCCCTGGGGGATACGAGCGGTTACCGATAAACTCATCTTT. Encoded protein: CALGSKPWGIRAVTDKLIF.

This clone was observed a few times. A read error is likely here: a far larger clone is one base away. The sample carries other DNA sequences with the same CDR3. The CDR3 here is CALGELWGFPGILGDTPDKLIF. CDR3 DNA sequence: TGCGCTCTTGGGGAACTATGGGGCTTCCCCGGTATACTGGGGGATACTCCCGATAAACTCATCTTT. The chain employs TRDV1 and TRDJ1, with 12 positions matching TRDD3. CDR3 length: 22 amino acids. CDR1 is TSWWSYY, CDR2 QGS, per germline.

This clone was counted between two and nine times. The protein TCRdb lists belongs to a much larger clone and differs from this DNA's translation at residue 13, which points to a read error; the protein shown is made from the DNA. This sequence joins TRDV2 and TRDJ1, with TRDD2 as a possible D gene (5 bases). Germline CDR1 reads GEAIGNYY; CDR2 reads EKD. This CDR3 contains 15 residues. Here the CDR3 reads CACARPRDFTDKPIF. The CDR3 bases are TGTGCCTGTGCCCGTCCTAGGGACTTCACCGATAAACCCATCTTT.